This TCR beta chain was captured in a study of cytomegalovirus exposure and HLA in healthy donors. Donors had nominal health at sampling but likely had unrecorded immune exposures. V lost 0 bases to trimming and J lost 1 base, with 9 bases between them. Per the germline V gene, CDR1 is LGHNA and CDR2 is YNFKEQ. This CDR3 is built from 16 residues. PCR employed 60 Vbeta and 13 Jbeta primers. The protocol was immunoSEQ multiplex PCR, while the TCRdb copy is restricted to in-frame clones and leaves out a portion. The sample holds about 170,000 clones; 76% are singletons and the top ten take 0.65% to 0.85%.

Material: PBMCs. The sequence derives from a female donor in good health and CMV-seronegative. V is TRBV4-2 and J is TRBJ2-2; TRBD2 is a possible D gene (5 bases). Here the CDR3 reads CASSQDPRGNTGELFF. CDR3 DNA sequence: TGTGCCAGCAGCCAAGATCCACGGGGGAACACCGGGGAGCTGTTTTTT.